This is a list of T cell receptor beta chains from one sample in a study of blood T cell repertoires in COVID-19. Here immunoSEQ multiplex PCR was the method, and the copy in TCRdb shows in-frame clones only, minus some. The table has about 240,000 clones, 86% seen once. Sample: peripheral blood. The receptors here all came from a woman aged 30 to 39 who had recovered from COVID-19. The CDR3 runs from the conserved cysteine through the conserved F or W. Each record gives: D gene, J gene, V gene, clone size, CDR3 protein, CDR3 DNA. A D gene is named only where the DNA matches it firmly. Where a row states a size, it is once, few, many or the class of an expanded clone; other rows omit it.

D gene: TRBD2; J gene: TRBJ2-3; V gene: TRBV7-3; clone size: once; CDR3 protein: CASSLLGGAADTQYF; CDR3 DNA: TGTGCCAGCAGCTTACTCGGGGGGGCCGCCGATACGCAGTATTTT
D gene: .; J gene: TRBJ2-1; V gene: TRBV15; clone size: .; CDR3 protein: CATSREGEAYNEQFF; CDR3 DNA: TGTGCCACCAGCAGAGAGGGGGAGGCCTACAATGAGCAGTTCTTC
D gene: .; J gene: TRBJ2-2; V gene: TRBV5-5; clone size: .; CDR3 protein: CASSHTPNTGELFF; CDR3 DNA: TGTGCCAGCAGCCACACGCCGAACACCGGGGAGCTGTTTTTT
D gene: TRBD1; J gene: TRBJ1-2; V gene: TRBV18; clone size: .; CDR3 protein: CASSQGQDYGYTF; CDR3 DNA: TGTGCCAGCTCACAGGGACAGGACTATGGCTACACCTTC
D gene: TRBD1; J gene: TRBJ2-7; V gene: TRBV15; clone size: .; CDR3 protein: CATSRDRGSLNEQYF; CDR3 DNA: TGTGCCACCAGCAGAGACAGGGGGAGTTTGAACGAGCAGTACTTC
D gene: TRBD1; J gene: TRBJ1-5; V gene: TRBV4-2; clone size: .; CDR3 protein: CASSPSVGTGNQPQHF; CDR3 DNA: TGTGCCAGCAGCCCAAGCGTCGGGACAGGCAATCAGCCCCAGCATTTT
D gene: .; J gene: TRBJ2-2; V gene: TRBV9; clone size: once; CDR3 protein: CASSPTLDITGELFF; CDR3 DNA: TGTGCCAGCAGCCCGACCCTGGACATCACCGGGGAGCTGTTTTTT
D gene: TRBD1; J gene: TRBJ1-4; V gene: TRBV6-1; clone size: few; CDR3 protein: CASSEGQGAGNEKLFF; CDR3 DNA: TGTGCCAGCAGTGAAGGACAGGGGGCCGGTAATGAAAAACTGTTTTTT
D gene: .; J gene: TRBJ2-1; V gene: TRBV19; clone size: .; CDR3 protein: CASSTLRVEFGSYNEQFF; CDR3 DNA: TGTGCCAGTAGTACCCTCCGGGTTGAGTTCGGCTCCTACAATGAGCAGTTCTTC
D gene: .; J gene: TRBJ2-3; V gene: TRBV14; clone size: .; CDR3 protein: CASSQREEGTQYF; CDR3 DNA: TGTGCCAGCAGCCAGAGGGAGGAGGGTACGCAGTATTTT
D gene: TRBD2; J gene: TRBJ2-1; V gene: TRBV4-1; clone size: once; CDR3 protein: CASSQDLRGGGLYNEQFF; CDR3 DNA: TGCGCCAGCAGCCAAGATCTTCGGGGCGGGGGGCTCTACAATGAGCAGTTCTTC
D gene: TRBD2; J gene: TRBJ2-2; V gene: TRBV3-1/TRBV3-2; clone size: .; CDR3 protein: CASSPKLSGENTGELFF; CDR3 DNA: TGTGCCAGCAGCCCAAAACTTAGCGGGGAGAACACCGGGGAGCTGTTTTTT
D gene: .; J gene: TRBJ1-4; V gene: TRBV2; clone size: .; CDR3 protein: CASSDVRGEKLFF; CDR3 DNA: TGTGCCAGCAGTGACGTCAGGGGTGAAAAACTGTTTTTT
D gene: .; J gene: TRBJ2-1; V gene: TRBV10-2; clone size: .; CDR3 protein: CASATGGNNEQFF; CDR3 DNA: TGCGCCAGCGCTACCGGGGGAAACAATGAGCAGTTCTTC
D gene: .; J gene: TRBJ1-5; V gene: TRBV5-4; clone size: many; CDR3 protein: CASSLQGQPQHF; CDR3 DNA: TGTGCCAGCAGCTTACAGGGTCAGCCCCAGCATTTT
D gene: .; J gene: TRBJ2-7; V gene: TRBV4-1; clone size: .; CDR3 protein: CASRHLGAQGTYEQYF; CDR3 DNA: TGCGCCAGCCGCCATCTCGGTGCTCAGGGCACCTACGAGCAGTACTTC
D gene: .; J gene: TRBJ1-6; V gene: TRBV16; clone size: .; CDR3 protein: CASSQGRNSPLHF; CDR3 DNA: TGTGCCAGCAGCCAAGGGAGGAATTCACCCCTCCACTTT
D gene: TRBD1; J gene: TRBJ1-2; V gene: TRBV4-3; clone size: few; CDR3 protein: CASSQESEGAIHGYTF; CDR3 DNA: TGCGCCAGCAGCCAAGAGAGTGAGGGGGCTATTCATGGCTACACCTTC
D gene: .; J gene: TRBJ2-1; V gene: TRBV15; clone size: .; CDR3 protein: CATSSGPSNDEQFF; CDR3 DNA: TGTGCCACCAGCAGTGGTCCTAGCAACGATGAGCAGTTCTTC
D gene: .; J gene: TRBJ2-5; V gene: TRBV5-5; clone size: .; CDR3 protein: CASSREFRETQYF; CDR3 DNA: TGTGCCAGCAGCCGGGAGTTCCGAGAGACCCAGTACTTC
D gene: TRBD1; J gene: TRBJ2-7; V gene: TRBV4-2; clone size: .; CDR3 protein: CASSQDEARGQGGVGEQYF; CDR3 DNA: TGTGCCAGCAGCCAAGATGAGGCCCGGGGACAGGGAGGCGTTGGGGAGCAGTACTTC
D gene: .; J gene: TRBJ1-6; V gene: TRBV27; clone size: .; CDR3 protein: CASSLGGWPGNSPLHF; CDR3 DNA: TGTGCCAGCAGTTTGGGCGGGTGGCCGGGGAATTCACCCCTCCACTTT
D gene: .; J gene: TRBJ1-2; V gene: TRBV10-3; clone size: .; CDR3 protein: CAIGLDTRKYGYTF; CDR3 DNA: TGTGCCATCGGCCTGGACACCCGGAAGTATGGCTACACCTTC
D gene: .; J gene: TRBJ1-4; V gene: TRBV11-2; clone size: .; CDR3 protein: CASRASGNEKLFF; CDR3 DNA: TGTGCCAGCAGGGCTTCGGGTAATGAAAAACTGTTTTTT
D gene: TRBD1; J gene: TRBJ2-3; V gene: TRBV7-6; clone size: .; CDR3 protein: CASSLVRDRVAGDTQYF; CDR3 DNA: TGTGCCAGCAGCTTAGTGCGGGACAGGGTTGCCGGAGATACGCAGTATTTT
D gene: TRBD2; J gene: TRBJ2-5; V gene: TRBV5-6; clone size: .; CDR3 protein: CASSLVQRGGRETQYF; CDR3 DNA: TGTGCCAGCAGCTTGGTCCAGCGGGGGGGCCGGGAGACCCAGTACTTC
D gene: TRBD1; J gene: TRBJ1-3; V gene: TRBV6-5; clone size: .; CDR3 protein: CASRVDRSSGNTIYF; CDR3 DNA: TGTGCCAGCAGAGTGGACAGGAGCTCTGGAAACACCATATATTTT
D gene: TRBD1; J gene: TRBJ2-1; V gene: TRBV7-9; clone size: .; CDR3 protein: CASSPPTGGPSYNEQFF; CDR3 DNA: TGTGCCAGCAGCCCCCCGACAGGGGGGCCATCCTACAATGAGCAGTTCTTC
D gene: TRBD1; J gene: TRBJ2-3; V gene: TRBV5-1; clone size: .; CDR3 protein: CASRPGTGEADTQYF; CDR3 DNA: TGCGCCAGCAGACCCGGGACAGGGGAAGCAGATACGCAGTATTTT
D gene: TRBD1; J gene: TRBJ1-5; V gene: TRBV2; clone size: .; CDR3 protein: CASSADRGSNQPQHF; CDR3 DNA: TGTGCCAGCAGTGCGGACAGGGGTAGCAATCAGCCCCAGCATTTT
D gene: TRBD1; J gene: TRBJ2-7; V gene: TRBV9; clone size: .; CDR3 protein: CASSAEDRGRTEQYF; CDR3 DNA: TGTGCCAGCAGCGCCGAAGACAGGGGGCGGACCGAGCAGTACTTC
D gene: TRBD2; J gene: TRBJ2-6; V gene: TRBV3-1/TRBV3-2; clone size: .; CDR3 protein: CASSQLRDYGGSGANVLTF; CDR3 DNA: TGTGCCAGCAGCCAATTACGGGACTACGGCGGGTCTGGGGCCAACGTCCTGACTTTC
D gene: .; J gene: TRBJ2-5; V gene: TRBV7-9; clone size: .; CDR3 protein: CASSIFAGQETQYF; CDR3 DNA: TGTGCCAGCAGCATATTCGCAGGCCAAGAGACCCAGTACTTC
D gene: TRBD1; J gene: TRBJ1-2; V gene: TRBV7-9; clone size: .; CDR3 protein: CASSYSATGDLYGYTF; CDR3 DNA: TGTGCCAGCAGCTACTCCGCGACAGGGGATCTCTATGGCTACACCTTC
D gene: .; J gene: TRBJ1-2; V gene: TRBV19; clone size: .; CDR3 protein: CASSIDRVSMRYTF; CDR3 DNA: TGTGCCAGTAGTATAGATCGGGTTAGTATGCGCTACACCTTC
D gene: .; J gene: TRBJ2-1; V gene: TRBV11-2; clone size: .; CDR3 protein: CASSNRAGDGLAYNEQFF; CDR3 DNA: TGTGCCAGCAGCAACAGGGCTGGGGATGGTCTTGCCTACAATGAGCAGTTCTTC
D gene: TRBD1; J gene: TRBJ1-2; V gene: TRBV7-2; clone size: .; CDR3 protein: CASSLALRTGWTLGGYTF; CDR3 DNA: TGTGCCAGCAGCTTAGCGCTAAGGACAGGGTGGACGTTGGGGGGCTACACCTTC
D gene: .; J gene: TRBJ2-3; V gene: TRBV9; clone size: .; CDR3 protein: CASSNSVSTDTQYF; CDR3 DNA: TGTGCCAGCAGCAATAGCGTCAGCACAGATACGCAGTATTTT
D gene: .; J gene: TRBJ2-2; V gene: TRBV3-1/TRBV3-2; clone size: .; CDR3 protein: CASSQDSGYTGELFF; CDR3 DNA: TGTGCCAGCAGCCAAGATAGCGGCTACACCGGGGAGCTGTTTTTT
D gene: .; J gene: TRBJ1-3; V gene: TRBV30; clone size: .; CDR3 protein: CAQKAGGNTIYF; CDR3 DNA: TGTGCCCAGAAGGCAGGGGGAAACACCATATATTTT
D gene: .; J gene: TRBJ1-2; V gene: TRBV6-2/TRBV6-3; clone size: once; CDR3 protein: CASSSLQVYGYTF; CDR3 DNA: TGTGCCAGCAGTTCGTTACAGGTTTATGGCTACACCTTC
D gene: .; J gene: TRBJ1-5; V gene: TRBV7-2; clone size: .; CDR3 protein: CASSLGSGDQPQHF; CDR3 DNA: TGTGCCAGCAGCTTAGGTTCAGGGGATCAGCCCCAGCATTTT
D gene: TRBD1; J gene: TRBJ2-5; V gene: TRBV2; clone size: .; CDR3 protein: CASSDRGQGKETQYF; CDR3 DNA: TGTGCCAGCAGTGATAGGGGACAGGGAAAAGAGACCCAGTACTTC
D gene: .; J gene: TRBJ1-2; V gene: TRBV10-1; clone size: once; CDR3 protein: CASSQTASYGYTF; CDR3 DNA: TGCGCCAGCTCCCAAACAGCTTCCTATGGCTACACCTTC
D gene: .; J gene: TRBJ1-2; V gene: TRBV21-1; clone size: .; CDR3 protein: CASSKGGGQGYGYTF; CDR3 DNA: TGTGCCAGCAGCAAAGGGGGGGGACAGGGTTATGGCTACACCTTC
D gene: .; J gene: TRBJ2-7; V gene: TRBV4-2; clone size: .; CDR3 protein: CASSPHTHGTTYEQYF; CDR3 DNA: TGTGCCAGCAGCCCGCACACTCACGGGACAACCTACGAGCAGTACTTC